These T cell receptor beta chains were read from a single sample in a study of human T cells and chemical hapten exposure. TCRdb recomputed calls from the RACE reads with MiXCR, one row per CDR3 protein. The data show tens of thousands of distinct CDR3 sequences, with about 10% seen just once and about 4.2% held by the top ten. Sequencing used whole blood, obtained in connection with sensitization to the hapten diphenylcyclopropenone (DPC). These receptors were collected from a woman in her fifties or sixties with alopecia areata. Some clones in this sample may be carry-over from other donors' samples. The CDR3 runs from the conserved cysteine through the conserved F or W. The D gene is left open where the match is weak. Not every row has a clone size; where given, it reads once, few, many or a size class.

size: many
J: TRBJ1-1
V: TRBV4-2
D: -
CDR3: CASSQVPPGESAEAFF
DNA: TGTGCCAGCAGCCAAGTTCCCCCGGGGGAGTCGGCTGAAGCTTTCTTT

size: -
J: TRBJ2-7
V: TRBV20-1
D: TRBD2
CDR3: CSAVASGSSYEQYF
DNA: TGCAGTGCTGTGGCTAGCGGCTCCTCCTACGAGCAGTACTTC

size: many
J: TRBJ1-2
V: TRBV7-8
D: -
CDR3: CASRPRGSNYGYTF
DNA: TGTGCCAGCAGACCAAGAGGCAGCAACTATGGCTACACCTTC

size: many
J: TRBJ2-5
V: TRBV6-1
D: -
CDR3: CASHPTGSHQVTGETQYF
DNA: TGTGCCAGTCATCCAACGGGGTCCCACCAAGTCACTGGAGAGACCCAGTACTTC

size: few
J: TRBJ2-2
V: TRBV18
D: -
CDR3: CASSPPIQGNTGELFF
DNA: TGTGCCAGCTCACCACCCATCCAGGGGAATACCGGGGAGCTGTTTTTT

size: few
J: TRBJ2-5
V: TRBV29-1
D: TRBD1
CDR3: CSVPDGTVEETQYF
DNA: TGCAGCGTGCCTGACGGGACAGTTGAAGAGACCCAGTACTTC

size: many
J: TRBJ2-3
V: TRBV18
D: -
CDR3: CASSPVSEYYTQYF
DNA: TGTGCCAGCTCACCGGTTAGCGAATACTATACGCAGTATTTT

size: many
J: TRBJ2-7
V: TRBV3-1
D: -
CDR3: CASSRGGYEQYF
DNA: TGTGCCAGCAGCCGCGGAGGCTACGAGCAGTACTTC

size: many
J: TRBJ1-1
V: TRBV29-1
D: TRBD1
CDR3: CSVAPGRGGTEAFF
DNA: TGCAGCGTTGCCCCTGGCAGGGGGGGCACTGAAGCTTTCTTT

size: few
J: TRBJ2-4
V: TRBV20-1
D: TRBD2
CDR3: CSASSGANLAKNIQYF
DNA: TGCAGTGCTAGTAGCGGGGCAAACCTAGCCAAAAACATTCAGTACTTC

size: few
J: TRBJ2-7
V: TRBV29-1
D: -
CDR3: CSVVGPAAEQYF
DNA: TGCAGCGTTGTGGGGCCGGCTGCCGAGCAGTACTTC

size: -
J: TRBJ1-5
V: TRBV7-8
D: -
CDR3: CASSLDSPNQPQHF
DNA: TGTGCCAGCAGCTTAGACAGTCCTAATCAGCCCCAGCATTTT

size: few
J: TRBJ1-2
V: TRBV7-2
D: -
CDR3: CASSLGRRGRLHYGYTF
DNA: TGTGCCAGCAGCTTAGGCCGGCGGGGGCGGCTACACTATGGCTACACCTTC

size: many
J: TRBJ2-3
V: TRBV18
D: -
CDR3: CASSPQTGGHSTDTQYF
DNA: TGTGCCAGCTCACCCCAAACGGGGGGCCACAGCACAGATACGCAGTATTTT

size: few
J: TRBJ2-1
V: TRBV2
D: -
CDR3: CASTSDSYNEQFF
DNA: TGTGCCAGCACTTCGGACAGCTACAATGAGCAGTTCTTC

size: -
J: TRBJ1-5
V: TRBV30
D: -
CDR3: CAWSGGPNQPQHF
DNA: TGTGCCTGGAGTGGGGGACCCAATCAGCCCCAGCATTTT